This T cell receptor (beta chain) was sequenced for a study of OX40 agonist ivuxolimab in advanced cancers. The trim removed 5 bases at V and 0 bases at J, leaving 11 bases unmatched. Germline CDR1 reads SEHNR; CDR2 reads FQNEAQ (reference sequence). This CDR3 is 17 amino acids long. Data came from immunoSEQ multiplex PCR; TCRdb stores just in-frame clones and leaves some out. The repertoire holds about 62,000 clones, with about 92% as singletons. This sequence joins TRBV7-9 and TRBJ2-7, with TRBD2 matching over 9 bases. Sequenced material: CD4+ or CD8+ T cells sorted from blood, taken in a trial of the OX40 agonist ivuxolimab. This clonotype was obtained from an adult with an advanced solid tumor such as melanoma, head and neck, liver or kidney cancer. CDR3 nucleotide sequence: TGTGCCAGCAGCCCCCCAACTAGCGGGTGGAGCTCCTACGAGCAGTACTTC. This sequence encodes CASSPPTSGWSSYEQYF.